A selection of T cell receptor beta chains follows, all from one sample in a study of cytomegalovirus exposure and HLA in healthy donors. The repertoire was sequenced with immunoSEQ multiplex PCR; TCRdb's copy has only in-frame clones and lacks some. The sample has over 200,000 clones, roughly 84% seen once; the top ten hold 1% to 1.5%. The material sequenced was PBMCs. The receptor set was obtained from a human donor in good health. The CDR3 runs from the conserved cysteine through the conserved F or W. The D gene is left open where the match is weak. Clone size is shown for a subset of rows, as once, few, many or a class of expanded clone.

J gene | CDR3 length | clone size | V gene | D gene | CDR3 DNA | CDR3 protein
TRBJ1-6 | 16 | once | TRBV7-9 | - | TGTGCCAGCAGGCCACAGGGAGGGGCATATAATTCACCCCTCCACTTT | CASRPQGGAYNSPLHF
TRBJ2-4 | 12 | - | TRBV2 | TRBD2 | TGTGCCAGCCGGGCGGGGGGGGTCATTCAGTACTTC | CASRAGGVIQYF
TRBJ2-5 | 15 | once | TRBV4-1 | TRBD2 | TGCGCCAGCAGCCAAGGGCCAGCGGGGCAAGAGACCCAGTACTTC | CASSQGPAGQETQYF
TRBJ2-7 | 12 | - | TRBV6-5 | - | TGTGCCAGCAGTCAGGACACCCACGAGCAGTACTTC | CASSQDTHEQYF
TRBJ2-5 | 14 | - | TRBV7-9 | - | TGTGCCAGCAGCCCCGCGGTGGCCCCGGAGACCCAGTACTTC | CASSPAVAPETQYF
TRBJ2-3 | 13 | - | TRBV29-1 | - | TGCAGCGTTGACGGGAGTGTTGCAGATACGCAGTATTTT | CSVDGSVADTQYF
TRBJ2-7 | 15 | - | TRBV2 | TRBD1 | TGTGCCAGCAGTGAAAAGGGGACAGGGCTCTACGAGCAGTACTTC | CASSEKGTGLYEQYF
TRBJ2-3 | 17 | - | TRBV11-3 | TRBD2 | TGTGCCAGCAGCCCCGGGACTAGCGGGAGTCGTACAGATACGCAGTATTTT | CASSPGTSGSRTDTQYF
TRBJ2-5 | 14 | - | TRBV5-1 | - | TGCGCCAGCAGCTTGGTTGCCGGGGAAGTGGCCCAGTACTTC | CASSLVAGEVAQYF
TRBJ2-7 | 15 | - | TRBV9 | TRBD2 | TGTGCCAGCAGCGTCGATGGGACTAGCGGCTACGAGCAGTACTTC | CASSVDGTSGYEQYF
TRBJ2-2 | 16 | - | TRBV7-3 | TRBD2 | TGTGCCAGCAGCTCCCAACTAGCGGGAGATGCCGGGGAGCTGTTTTTT | CASSSQLAGDAGELFF
TRBJ2-3 | 18 | - | TRBV11-2 | TRBD2 | TGTGCCAGCAGCTTAGGTGTTAGCGGGAGGGGGTTCGCAGATACGCAGTATTTT | CASSLGVSGRGFADTQYF
TRBJ2-1 | 14 | once | TRBV30 | - | TGTGCCTGGATGTGGGGGACAAACCGGAATGAGCAGTTCTTC | CAWMWGTNRNEQFF
TRBJ1-2 | 15 | - | TRBV6-1 | TRBD1 | TGTGCCAGCAGAAGGACAGGGGATGAGAGAGGAGGCTACACCTTC | CASRRTGDERGGYTF
TRBJ2-6 | 13 | - | TRBV19 | - | TGTGCCAGTCTGGCCTCTGGGGCCAACGTCCTGACTTTC | CASLASGANVLTF
TRBJ1-2 | 15 | - | TRBV28 | - | TGTGCCAGCAGTTCAACTCTCGGTGCGCATTTAGGCTACACCTTC | CASSSTLGAHLGYTF
TRBJ1-2 | 18 | - | TRBV7-9 | TRBD1 | TGTTCCAGCAGCCCGGGGTTCCCCCAACAGGGGACTAACTATGGCTACACCTTC | CSSSPGFPQQGTNYGYTF
TRBJ2-2 | 18 | few | TRBV4-2 | TRBD2 | TGTGCCAGCAGCCAAAGGAATGCGGGAGGATCGAACACCGGGGAGCTGTTTTTT | CASSQRNAGGSNTGELFF
TRBJ1-5 | 13 | once | TRBV10-2 | TRBD1 | TGCGCCATCTCTGGGACAGCAAATCAGCCCCAGCATTTT | CAISGTANQPQHF
TRBJ1-1 | 15 | - | TRBV9 | TRBD1 | TGTGCCAGCAGCGTGGAGGGACAGGGACCCACTGAAGCTTTCTTT | CASSVEGQGPTEAFF
TRBJ2-5 | 16 | - | TRBV2 | TRBD1 | TGTGCCAGCAGTGAAACTGGGACAGGGATTCGCGAGACCCAGTACTTC | CASSETGTGIRETQYF
TRBJ1-5 | 14 | few | TRBV28 | - | TGTGCCAGCAGGGTAAGACATAGCAATCAGCCCCAGCATTTT | CASRVRHSNQPQHF
TRBJ2-3 | 16 | - | TRBV28 | - | TGTGCCAGCAGTGGGTTCTGGGGCGAGGGCACAGATACGCAGTATTTT | CASSGFWGEGTDTQYF
TRBJ1-2 | 13 | - | TRBV10-2 | - | TGCGCCAGCAGTCCAGCCACGGGGGGTGGCTACACCTTC | CASSPATGGGYTF
TRBJ2-7 | 14 | - | TRBV7-3 | TRBD2 | TGTGCCAGCAGCTTACTTAGCGGGAGCAACGAGCAGTACTTC | CASSLLSGSNEQYF
TRBJ2-3 | 17 | - | TRBV11-3 | TRBD2 | TGTGCCAGCAGCCCAGGGACTAGCCCGACTAACACAGATACGCAGTATTTT | CASSPGTSPTNTDTQYF
TRBJ1-4 | 15 | - | TRBV28 | TRBD1 | TGTGCCAGCAGTTTAGAGGGACAGCCAGAGGGAAAACTGTTTTTT | CASSLEGQPEGKLFF
TRBJ2-1 | 15 | - | TRBV11-2 | - | TGTGCCAGCAGCTTATGGGAGAGCTCCTACAATGAGCAGTTCTTC | CASSLWESSYNEQFF
TRBJ2-7 | 15 | - | TRBV5-1 | TRBD1 | TGCGCCAGCAGAAATCTCCCGGGACAGGTCTACGAGCAGTACTTC | CASRNLPGQVYEQYF
TRBJ2-2 | 14 | - | TRBV5-8 | - | TGTGCCAGCAGAGACAGGACCCTCACCGGGGAGCTGTTTTTT | CASRDRTLTGELFF
TRBJ1-5 | 14 | - | TRBV7-9 | - | TGTGCCAGCAGCTCCGAGGGGGTAAATCAGCCCCAGCATTTT | CASSSEGVNQPQHF
TRBJ2-1 | 17 | few | TRBV2 | TRBD2 | TGTGCCAGCAGTGAACGGGGACTAGCGGGCTCCTACAATGAGCAGTTCTTC | CASSERGLAGSYNEQFF
TRBJ2-1 | 13 | - | TRBV6-4 | - | TGTGCCAGCAGTGCACGGGACTACAATGAGCAGTTCTTC | CASSARDYNEQFF
TRBJ1-2 | 11 | - | TRBV30 | TRBD1 | TGTGCCTGGAGGGGACAGGGTGGCTACACCTTC | CAWRGQGGYTF
TRBJ2-6 | 19 | - | TRBV14 | TRBD1 | TGTGCCAGCAGCCAAGGGGGACAGGGTGGTGATTCTGGGGCCAACGTCCTGACTTTC | CASSQGGQGGDSGANVLTF
TRBJ2-7 | 18 | once | TRBV13 | TRBD1 | TGTGCCAGCAGAGGCAGGGGGTCCTTAGGCGGGACAGGGGACGAGCAGTACTTC | CASRGRGSLGGTGDEQYF
TRBJ1-1 | 14 | many | TRBV10-3 | - | TGTGCCATCAGTGAGAACCAGATGAACACTGAAGCTTTCTTT | CAISENQMNTEAFF
TRBJ1-2 | 14 | few | TRBV18 | - | TGTGCCAGCTCACCACCGAGCGGGGATTGGGGCTACACCTTC | CASSPPSGDWGYTF
TRBJ1-4 | 13 | - | TRBV2 | - | TGTGCCAGCTTAGACAGCCCAAATGAAAAACTGTTTTTT | CASLDSPNEKLFF
TRBJ2-1 | 19 | - | TRBV7-2 | TRBD2 | TGTGCCAGCAGCCGAAAGTCGACTAGCGGGACCGTTACCTACAATGAGCAGTTCTTC | CASSRKSTSGTVTYNEQFF
TRBJ2-1 | 16 | - | TRBV13 | - | TGTGCCAGCAGCTTAGGTCCGGGGGACGGGGACAATGAGCAGTTCTTC | CASSLGPGDGDNEQFF
TRBJ2-5 | 16 | - | TRBV7-9 | TRBD2 | TGTGCCAGCAGCCTAGTCGGTAGCGGGAGGGTCGAGACCCAGTACTTC | CASSLVGSGRVETQYF
TRBJ1-5 | 13 | - | TRBV19 | - | TGTGCCAGTACAGCAGGGGCCAATCAGCCCCAGCATTTT | CASTAGANQPQHF
TRBJ2-7 | 15 | few | TRBV28 | TRBD1 | TGTGCCAGCACCCCACCCGGGACAGGGCGACACGAGCAGTACTTC | CASTPPGTGRHEQYF
TRBJ1-1 | 14 | - | TRBV6-1 | - | TGTGCCAGCAGCGAGACAGGATGGGACACTGAAGCTTTCTTT | CASSETGWDTEAFF
TRBJ2-1 | 16 | - | TRBV7-9 | TRBD2 | TGTTCCAGCAGCTTTTCGGGGACTAGCGGGAGCAATGAGCAGTTCTTC | CSSSFSGTSGSNEQFF
TRBJ2-7 | 16 | - | TRBV7-6 | TRBD1 | TGTGCCAGCAGCCGTGGCTCTTGGGACAGTACCTACGAGCAGTACTTC | CASSRGSWDSTYEQYF
TRBJ1-2 | 13 | - | TRBV15 | - | TGTGCCACCAGCCCCCGGGGAGTAGTTGGCTACACCTTC | CATSPRGVVGYTF